A selection of T cell receptor beta chains follows, all from one sample in a study of breast tumors, draining lymph nodes, adjacent tissues. TCRdb re-analysed the multiplex PCR reads in MiXCR, keeping a single row per CDR3 protein. Of 15,000 to 20,000 distinct CDR3 sequences listed, roughly 63% are singletons. The specimen was tumor-adjacent breast tissue. These receptors all come from a female donor with breast cancer. Some clones in this sample may be carry-over from other donors' samples. Both conserved end residues are part of each CDR3. The order of the fields is clone size, D gene, J gene, V gene, CDR3 protein, CDR3 DNA. The D gene is left open where the match is weak. Size values are once, few and many counts, or a class for expanded clones, and some rows have none.

NA TRBD1 TRBJ2-5 TRBV5-4 CASRRTGTETQYF TGTGCCAGCAGACGGACAGGGACGGAGACCCAGTACTTC
NA TRBD1 TRBJ1-2 TRBV11-2 CASSFTGGNYGYTF TGTGCCAGCAGCTTTACAGGGGGCAACTATGGCTACACCTTC
many TRBD1 TRBJ2-1 TRBV6-6 CASSHRDRVNEQFF TGTGCCAGCAGTCACCGGGACAGGGTCAATGAGCAGTTCTTC
NA TRBD2 TRBJ2-5 TRBV10-3 CAIGGLAEEGETQYF TGTGCCATCGGAGGACTAGCGGAAGAGGGGGAGACCCAGTACTTC
NA TRBD1 TRBJ1-4 TRBV12-3/TRBV12-4 CASSWESGTESEKLFF TGTGCCAGCAGCTGGGAATCGGGGACAGAGAGTGAAAAACTGTTTTTT
NA TRBD1 TRBJ1-1 TRBV3-1 CASSRRGPGTEAFF TGTGCCAGCAGCCGGAGGGGGCCGGGCACTGAAGCTTTCTTT
NA TRBD1 TRBJ2-7 TRBV5-4 CASSPRQGPYEQYF TGTGCCAGCAGCCCACGACAGGGACCCTACGAGCAGTACTTC
medium-sized NA TRBJ2-7 TRBV5-1 CASSAGQPGSYEQYF TGCGCCAGCAGCGCAGGACAACCGGGATCCTACGAGCAGTACTTC
few TRBD1 TRBJ2-3 TRBV28 CASSLLRGGTGGVDTQYF TGTGCCAGCAGTTTACTAAGAGGAGGGACAGGGGGAGTGGATACGCAGTATTTT
NA NA TRBJ2-5 TRBV7-3 CASSSYREETQYF TGTGCCAGCAGCTCCTACAGGGAAGAGACCCAGTACTTC
once NA TRBJ2-5 TRBV7-8 CASSYSGETQYF TGTGCCAGCAGCTATAGTGGTGAGACCCAGTACTTC
many TRBD1 TRBJ2-3 TRBV5-4 CASSFGTGWDTQYF TGTGCCAGCAGCTTTGGGACAGGGTGGGATACGCAGTATTTT
medium-sized TRBD1 TRBJ1-5 TRBV19 CASSPGTGDVYGNQPQHF TGTGCCAGTAGCCCCGGGACAGGGGATGTTTATGGCAATCAGCCCCAGCATTTT
NA NA TRBJ2-3 TRBV12-3/TRBV12-4 CASSLAGATDTQYF TGTGCCAGCAGTTTAGCGGGAGCCACAGATACGCAGTATTTT
NA NA TRBJ2-7 TRBV4-2 CASSQESRGSYEQYF TGTGCCAGCAGCCAAGAAAGCCGGGGGTCCTACGAGCAGTACTTC
NA NA TRBJ2-3 TRBV28 CASSRADTQYF TGTGCCAGTTCTCGGGCAGATACGCAGTATTTT
once NA TRBJ1-2 TRBV7-2 CASSSGFGGALNGYTF TGTGCCAGCAGCTCCGGATTTGGGGGGGCGCTAAATGGCTACACCTTC
NA TRBD2 TRBJ2-1 TRBV2 CASSELGLAATGSYNEQFF TGTGCCAGCAGTGAACTGGGACTAGCAGCTACGGGCTCCTACAATGAGCAGTTCTTC
many NA TRBJ2-1 TRBV12-3/TRBV12-4 CASSSASERYNEQFF TGTGCCAGCAGTTCTGCTAGCGAACGCTACAATGAGCAGTTCTTC
NA TRBD2 TRBJ2-7 TRBV28 CASRRLAATYEQYF TGTGCCAGCAGGCGACTAGCTGCTACCTACGAGCAGTACTTC
once NA TRBJ2-5 TRBV2 CATRAGTETQYF TGTGCCACCCGAGCGGGCACAGAGACCCAGTACTTC
few NA TRBJ2-3 TRBV20-1 CSARDLNFLTATDTQYF TGCAGTGCTAGAGACTTGAATTTTTTGACAGCCACAGATACGCAGTATTTT
NA NA TRBJ1-5 TRBV29-1 CSVGVGEGGQPQHF TGCAGCGTTGGCGTAGGGGAAGGGGGTCAGCCCCAGCATTTT
NA TRBD2 TRBJ2-7 TRBV7-2 CASSSRTSGRTYEQYF TGTGCCAGCAGCTCGAGGACTAGCGGGAGAACCTACGAGCAGTACTTC
NA NA TRBJ1-5 TRBV2 CASSELGNSNQPQHF TGTGCCAGCAGTGAACTCGGAAATAGCAATCAGCCCCAGCATTTT
many TRBD1 TRBJ1-3 TRBV11-2 CASSLNDRGGNTIYF TGTGCCAGCAGCTTAAATGACAGGGGTGGAAACACCATATATTTT
NA NA TRBJ1-5 TRBV3-1 CASSQGGAGNQPQHF TGTGCCAGCAGCCAAGGTGGGGCAGGGAACCAGCCCCAGCATTTT
NA NA TRBJ2-7 TRBV20-1 CSAMTGESSYEQYF TGCAGTGCCATGACGGGGGAGAGCTCCTACGAGCAGTACTTC
NA NA TRBJ2-3 TRBV7-3 CASSPSQAATNTDTQYF TGTGCCAGCAGCCCCAGCCAAGCAGCAACTAACACAGATACGCAGTATTTT
NA NA TRBJ1-6 TRBV3-1 CASSQRRTYNSPLHF TGTGCCAGCAGCCAACGGCGGACCTATAATTCACCCCTCCACTTT
many TRBD2 TRBJ2-3 TRBV11-3 CAREKWTSGGVSTDTQYF TGTGCCAGGGAAAAATGGACTAGCGGGGGAGTCAGCACAGATACGCAGTATTTT
NA NA TRBJ1-4 TRBV6-4 CASTHGQGRLLVEKLFF TGTGCCAGCACCCACGGGCAGGGGAGGTTGTTGGTTGAAAAACTGTTTTTT
NA NA TRBJ2-7 TRBV7-9 CASSLSVNTEAFFGQGPYEQYF NA
NA NA TRBJ1-4 TRBV20-1 CSARDTPRRGSEKLFF TGCAGTGCTAGAGATACCCCGAGGAGGGGGAGTGAAAAACTGTTTTTT
NA TRBD1 TRBJ1-2 TRBV7-2 CASSLSPGTANYGYTF TGTGCCAGCAGCTTATCCCCCGGGACAGCTAACTATGGCTACACCTTC
NA NA TRBJ2-3 TRBV20-1 CSGGLGAASTDTQYF TGCAGCGGCGGGCTCGGAGCGGCTAGCACAGATACGCAGTATTTT
NA NA TRBJ2-3 TRBV2 CASSETGTDTQYF TGTGCCAGCAGTGAAACGGGGACAGATACGCAGTATTTT
many NA TRBJ2-5 TRBV18 CASSPSGRAPRETQYF TGTGCCAGCTCACCTTCGGGACGGGCGCCTCGGGAGACCCAGTACTTC
NA TRBD2 TRBJ2-1 TRBV10-2 CADSSSGRWNEQFF TGCGCCGACTCTTCTAGCGGGAGGTGGAATGAGCAGTTCTTC
NA TRBD1 TRBJ1-6 TRBV7-2 CASSITGGNSPLHF TGTGCCAGCAGCATAACAGGGGGCAATTCACCCCTCCACTTT
once TRBD1 TRBJ2-1 TRBV5-1 CASSLTGDNEQFF TGCGCCAGCAGCTTAACAGGGGACAATGAGCAGTTCTTC
NA TRBD1 TRBJ2-1 TRBV12-3/TRBV12-4 CASSSGQGSYNEQFF TGTGCCAGCAGTTCCGGACAGGGGTCCTACAATGAGCAGTTCTTC
once NA TRBJ1-6 TRBV14 CASSQEGQSPLHF TGTGCCAGCAGCCAAGAGGGTCAATCACCCCTCCACTTT
once TRBD1 TRBJ1-6 TRBV5-6 CASSWDRTNSPLHF TGTGCCAGCAGCTGGGACAGAACTAATTCACCCCTCCACTTT
NA NA TRBJ1-4 TRBV10-3 CAISEGTATNEKLFF TGTGCCATCAGTGAAGGAACAGCAACTAATGAAAAACTGTTTTTT
NA NA TRBJ1-5 TRBV19 CASAPGPILGQPQHF TGTGCCAGTGCCCCGGGGCCCATTTTGGGTCAGCCCCAGCATTTT
NA TRBD1 TRBJ1-3 TRBV12-3/TRBV12-4 CASSRQGSLGNTIYF TGTGCCAGCAGCCGACAGGGCTCTCTTGGAAACACCATATATTTT
NA NA TRBJ2-7 TRBV10-3 CAISESQVLRAYEQYF TGTGCCATCAGTGAGTCCCAGGTCCTCCGAGCCTACGAGCAGTACTTC
many NA TRBJ2-1 TRBV7-9 CASSLVRQNEQFF TGTGCCAGCAGCTTAGTAAGGCAGAATGAGCAGTTCTTC
NA TRBD2 TRBJ2-7 TRBV6-1 CASSTSGGNYEQYF TGTGCCAGCAGTACTAGCGGGGGGAACTACGAGCAGTACTTC
many TRBD1 TRBJ1-2 TRBV28 CASSLDFGQGESYTF TGTGCCAGCAGTCTTGACTTTGGACAGGGTGAAAGCTACACCTTC
NA TRBD2 TRBJ2-7 TRBV19 CASSPLAGLSEQYF TGTGCCAGTAGTCCGCTAGCGGGACTAAGCGAGCAGTACTTC
medium-sized TRBD1 TRBJ1-4 TRBV7-8 CASSLEDRGGEKLFF TGTGCCAGCAGCTTAGAGGACAGGGGTGGAGAAAAACTGTTTTTT